This paragraph covers one T cell receptor (beta chain) sequence. Trimming cost V 0 bases and J 1 base; bases outside gene matches: 3. The V gene's germline CDR1 is SGHRS and CDR2 YFSETQ. The CDR3 loop spans 17 amino acids. A second roughly 7 to 11 cycle PCR used barcoded and J-beta primers. From the 5' RACE reads, TCRdb called clonotypes with MiXCR, one entry per CDR3 protein. The table has around 710,000 distinct CDR3 sequences, roughly 44% seen once. This entry is derived from a study of blood T cells in healthy people across ages. The chain carries TRBV5-1 and TRBJ2-1; TRBD2 matches at 11 bases. This clonotype was obtained from a woman aged 60-70 years in good health. The material sequenced was blood. CDR3 region: CASSLGGTSGSYNEQFF. CDR3 in DNA: TGCGCCAGCAGCTTGGGAGGGACTAGCGGTTCCTACAATGAGCAGTTCTTC. Variable domain in full (rest from reference TRBV5-1 and TRBJ2-1): KAGVTQTPRYLIKTRGQQVTLSCSPISGHRSVSWYQQTPGQGLQFLFEYFSETQRNKGNFPGRFSGRQFSNSRSEMNVSTLELGDSALYLCASSLGGTSGSYNEQFFGPGTRLTVL.